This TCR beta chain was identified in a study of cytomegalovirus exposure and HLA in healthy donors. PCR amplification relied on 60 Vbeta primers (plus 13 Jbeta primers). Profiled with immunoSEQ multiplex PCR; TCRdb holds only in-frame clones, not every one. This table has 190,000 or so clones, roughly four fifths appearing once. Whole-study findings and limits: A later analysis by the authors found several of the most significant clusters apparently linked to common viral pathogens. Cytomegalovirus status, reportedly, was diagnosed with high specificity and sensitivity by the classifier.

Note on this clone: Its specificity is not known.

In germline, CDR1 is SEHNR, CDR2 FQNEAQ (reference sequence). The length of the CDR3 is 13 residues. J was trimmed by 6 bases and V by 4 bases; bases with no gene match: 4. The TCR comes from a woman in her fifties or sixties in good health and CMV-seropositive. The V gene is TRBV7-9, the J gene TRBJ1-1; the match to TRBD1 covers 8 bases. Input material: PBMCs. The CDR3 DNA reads TGTGCCAGCAGCTCGGGACAGGCCGCTGAAGCTTTCTTT. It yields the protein CASSSGQAAEAFF.